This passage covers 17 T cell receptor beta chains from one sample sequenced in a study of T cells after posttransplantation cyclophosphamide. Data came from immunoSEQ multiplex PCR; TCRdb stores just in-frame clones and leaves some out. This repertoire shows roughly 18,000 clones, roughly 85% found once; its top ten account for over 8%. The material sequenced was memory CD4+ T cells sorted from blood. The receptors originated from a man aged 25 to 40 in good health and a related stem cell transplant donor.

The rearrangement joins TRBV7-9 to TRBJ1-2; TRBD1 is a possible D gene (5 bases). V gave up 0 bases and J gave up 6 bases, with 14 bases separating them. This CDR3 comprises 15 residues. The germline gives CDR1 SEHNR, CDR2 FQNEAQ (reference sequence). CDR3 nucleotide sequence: TGTGCCAGCAGCTTAGCGGCCGGGGGAGGCGATGGCTACACCTTC. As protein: CASSLAAGGGDGYTF.

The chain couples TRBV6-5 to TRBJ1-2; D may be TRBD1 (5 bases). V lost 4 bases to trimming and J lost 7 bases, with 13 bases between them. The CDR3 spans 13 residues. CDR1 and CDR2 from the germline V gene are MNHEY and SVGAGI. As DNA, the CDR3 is TGTGCCAGCAGTTCCACCAGGGATACTGGCTACACCTTC. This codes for CASSSTRDTGYTF.

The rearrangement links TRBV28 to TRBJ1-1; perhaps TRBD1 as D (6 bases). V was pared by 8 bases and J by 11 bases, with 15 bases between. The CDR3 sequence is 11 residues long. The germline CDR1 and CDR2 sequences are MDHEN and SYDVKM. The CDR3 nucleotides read TGTGCCAGCGGGGCCAACCAGGGGGCTTTCTTT. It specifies CASGANQGAFF.

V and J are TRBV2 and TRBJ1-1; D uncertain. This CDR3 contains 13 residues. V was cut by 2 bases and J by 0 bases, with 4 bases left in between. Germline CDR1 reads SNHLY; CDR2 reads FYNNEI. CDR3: CASSERLNTEAFF. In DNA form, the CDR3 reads TGTGCCAGCAGTGAACGGTTGAACACTGAAGCTTTCTTT.

The CDR3 DNA follows: TGCGCCAGCAGCTTGGTCGGAGGATCGTGGGCAGATACGCAGTATTTT. Translating gives CASSLVGGSWADTQYF. This chain joins TRBV5-1 and TRBJ2-3; D is perhaps TRBD2 (5 bases). The V gene lost 0 bases and the J gene lost 4 bases, with 15 bases spanning the gap. The CDR3 has 16 residues. The V gene's germline CDR1 is SGHRS and CDR2 YFSETQ. The full variable domain, rest sourced from reference TRBV5-1 and TRBJ2-3, is KAGVTQTPRYLIKTRGQQVTLSCSPISGHRSVSWYQQTPGQGLQFLFEYFSETQRNKGNFPGRFSGRQFSNSRSEMNVSTLELGDSALYLCASSLVGGSWADTQYFGPGTRLTVL.

CDR3 sequence: CASSPGQGAAQYF. The CDR3 DNA reads as TGTGCCAGTAGTCCAGGACAGGGGGCGGCCCAGTACTTC. The chain employs TRBV19 and TRBJ2-5; 11 positions match TRBD1. Trimming took 5 bases from V and 9 from J; bases not matched to a gene: 5. This CDR3 region has 13 residues. The germline V gene encodes CDR1 LNHDA and CDR2 SQIVND (reference sequence).

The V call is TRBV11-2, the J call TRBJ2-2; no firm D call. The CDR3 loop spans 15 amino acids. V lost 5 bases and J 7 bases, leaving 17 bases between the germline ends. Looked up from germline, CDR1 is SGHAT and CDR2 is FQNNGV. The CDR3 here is CASSPLTVLGGELFF. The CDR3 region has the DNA TGTGCCAGCAGCCCCTTAACTGTACTTGGCGGGGAGCTGTTTTTT.

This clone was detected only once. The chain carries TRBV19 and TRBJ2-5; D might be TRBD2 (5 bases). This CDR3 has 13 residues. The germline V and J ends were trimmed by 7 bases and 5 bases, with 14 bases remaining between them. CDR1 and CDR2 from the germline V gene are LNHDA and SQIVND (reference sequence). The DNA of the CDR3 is TGTGCCAGTAAGCAGAGGGAAAGGGAGACCCAGTACTTC. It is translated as CASKQRERETQYF.

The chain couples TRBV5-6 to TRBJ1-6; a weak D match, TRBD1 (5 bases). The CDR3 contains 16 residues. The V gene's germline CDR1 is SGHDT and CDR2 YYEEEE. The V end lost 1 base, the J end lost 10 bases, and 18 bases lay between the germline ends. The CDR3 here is CASSLLHPGAQSPLHF. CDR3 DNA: TGTGCCAGCAGCTTGTTACACCCTGGGGCTCAATCACCCCTCCACTTT.

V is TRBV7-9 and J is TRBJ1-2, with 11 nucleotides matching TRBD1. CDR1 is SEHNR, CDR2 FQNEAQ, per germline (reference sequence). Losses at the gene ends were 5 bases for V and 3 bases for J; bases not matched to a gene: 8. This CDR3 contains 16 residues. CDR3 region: CASSVIPGQGDYGYTF. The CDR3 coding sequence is TGTGCCAGCAGCGTGATACCGGGACAGGGGGACTATGGCTACACCTTC.

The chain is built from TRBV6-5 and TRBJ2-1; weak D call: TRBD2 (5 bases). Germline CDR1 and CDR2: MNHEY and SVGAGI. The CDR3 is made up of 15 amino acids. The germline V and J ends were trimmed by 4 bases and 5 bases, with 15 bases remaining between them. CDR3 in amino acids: CASSLQAALDNEQFF. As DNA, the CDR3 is TGTGCCAGCAGTTTACAAGCGGCGCTAGACAATGAGCAGTTCTTC.

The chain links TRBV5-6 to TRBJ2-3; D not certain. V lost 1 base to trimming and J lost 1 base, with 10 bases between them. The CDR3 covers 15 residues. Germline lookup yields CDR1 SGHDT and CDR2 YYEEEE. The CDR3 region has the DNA TGTGCCAGCAGCTTGATAGGAGTCGGCACAGATACGCAGTATTTT. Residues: CASSLIGVGTDTQYF.

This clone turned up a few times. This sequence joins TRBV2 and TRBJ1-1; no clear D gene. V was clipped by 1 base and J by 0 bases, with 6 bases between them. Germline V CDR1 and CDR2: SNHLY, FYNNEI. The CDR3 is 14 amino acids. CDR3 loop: CASSEELVNTEAFF. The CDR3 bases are TGTGCCAGCAGTGAAGAGTTAGTGAACACTGAAGCTTTCTTT. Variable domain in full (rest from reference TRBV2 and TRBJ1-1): EPEVTQTPSHQVTQMGQEVILRCVPISNHLYFYWYRQILGQKVEFLVSFYNNEISEKSEIFDDQFSVERPDGSNFTLKIRSTKLEDSAMYFCASSEELVNTEAFFGQGTRLTVV.

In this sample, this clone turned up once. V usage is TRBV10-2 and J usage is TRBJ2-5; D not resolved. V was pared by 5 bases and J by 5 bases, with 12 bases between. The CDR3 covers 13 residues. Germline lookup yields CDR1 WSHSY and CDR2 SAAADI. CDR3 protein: CASSPFRRETQYF. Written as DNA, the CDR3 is TGCGCCAGCAGTCCCTTTCGTCGGGAGACCCAGTACTTC.

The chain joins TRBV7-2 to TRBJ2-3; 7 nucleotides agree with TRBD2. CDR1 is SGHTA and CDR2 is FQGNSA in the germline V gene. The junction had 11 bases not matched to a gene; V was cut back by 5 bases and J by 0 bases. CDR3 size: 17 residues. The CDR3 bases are TGTGCCAGCAGCCCCCTCGGATTCGGGGGGAGCACAGATACGCAGTATTTT. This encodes CASSPLGFGGSTDTQYF.

This chain's CDR3 is CASSPGRGGSGTGELFF. For the CDR3, the DNA is TGTGCCAGCAGCCCAGGGAGGGGGGGGAGCGGCACCGGGGAGCTGTTTTTT. This chain links TRBV9 with TRBJ2-2; tentative D call: TRBD2 (7 bases). This CDR3 comprises 17 residues. V lost 4 bases, J lost 4 bases, and 20 bases lay in between. Germline values: CDR1 SGDLS, CDR2 YYNGEE. The full variable domain, rest sourced from reference TRBV9 and TRBJ2-2, is DSGVTQTPKHLITATGQRVTLRCSPRSGDLSVYWYQQSLDQGLQFLIQYYNGEERAKGNILERFSAQQFPDLHSELNLSSLELGDSALYFCASSPGRGGSGTGELFFGEGSRLTVL.

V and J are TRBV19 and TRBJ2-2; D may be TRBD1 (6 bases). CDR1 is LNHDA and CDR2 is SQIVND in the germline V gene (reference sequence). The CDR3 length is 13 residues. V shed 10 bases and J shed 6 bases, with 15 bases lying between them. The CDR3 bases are TGTGCCACCAGGGGCCTAGTGGCCGGGGAGCTGTTTTTT. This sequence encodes CATRGLVAGELFF.